This TCR beta chain was identified during a study of blood T cell repertoires in COVID-19. Study summary: Samples taken during acute and convalescent COVID-19 were collected in the United States, Italy and Spain. Nucleic acid was either cDNA or gDNA, and it came from T cells, B-cell-depleted T cells, or PBMCs.

Original processing methods: Cell counts per sample came from amplifying reference gene primers. The repertoire was sequenced with immunoSEQ multiplex PCR; TCRdb's copy has only in-frame clones and lacks some. The DNA was the basis for D and trimming; V, J and clone size are from that table. The top ten clones hold 15% to 20% of a sample with 70,000 to 90,000 clones, 70% to 90% of them seen once. The V gene end was trimmed by 3 bases and the J gene end by 4 bases; junction bases not matched to a gene: 7. In germline, CDR1 is MNHNY, CDR2 SVGAGI (reference sequence). The CDR3 has 15 residues. The chain employs TRBV6-6 and TRBJ2-7, with 9 nucleotides matching TRBD1. The sequencing input was peripheral blood. This TCR derives from an elderly woman with acute or convalescent COVID-19. Here the CDR3 reads CASSYTGQGMYEQYF. CDR3 in DNA: TGTGCCAGCAGTTATACTGGACAGGGGATGTACGAGCAGTACTTC.